This T cell receptor beta chain was identified in a study of shared clonotypes between healthy human individuals. Overall study: The donor group consisted of two women and three men, aged 18 to 49. Three plates were used per donor for CD4 naive, three for CD4 memory, two for CD8 naive and one for CD8 memory.

V lost 3 bases and J 6 bases, leaving 11 bases between the germline ends. Germline V gives CDR1 GTSNPN, CDR2 SVGIG (reference sequence). This CDR3 is 12 amino acids long. As defined, naive CD8 cells were CD45RO-negative and positively selected for CCR7, with terminally differentiated effector memory CD45RA+ cells excluded. The authors ran the assay at deep level. Assay: immunoSEQ multiplex PCR; the TCRdb copy retains only in-frame clones and omits some. This sample carries about 2.1 million clones, about 94% of them seen once, and the ten largest clones take 1.5% to 2%. The sequence was obtained from a man aged 18 to 30 in good health. Some clones in this sample may be carry-over from other donors' samples. The chain employs TRBV30 and TRBJ1-1; D is uncertain. Sequencing input: naive CD8+ T cells from PBMCs. The CDR3 sequence: CAWSDPAPEAFF. As DNA, the CDR3 is TGTGCCTGGAGCGACCCGGCCCCTGAAGCTTTCTTT.